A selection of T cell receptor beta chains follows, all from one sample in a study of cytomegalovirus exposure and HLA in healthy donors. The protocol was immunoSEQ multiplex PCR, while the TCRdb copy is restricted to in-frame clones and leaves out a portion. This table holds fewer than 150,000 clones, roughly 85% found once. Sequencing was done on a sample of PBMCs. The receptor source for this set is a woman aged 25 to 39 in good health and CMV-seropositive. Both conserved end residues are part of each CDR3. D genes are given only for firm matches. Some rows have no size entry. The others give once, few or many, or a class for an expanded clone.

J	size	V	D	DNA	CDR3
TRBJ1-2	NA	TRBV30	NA	TGTGCCTGGGGGTTCAATGACAGGCCAATCTATGGCTACACCTTC	CAWGFNDRPIYGYTF
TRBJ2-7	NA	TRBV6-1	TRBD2	TGTGCCAGCAGTAGGACTAGCGGGACCTACGAGCAGTACTTC	CASSRTSGTYEQYF
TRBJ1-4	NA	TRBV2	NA	TGTGCCAGCAGTGAACGTAACAGGGAAAAACTGTTTTTT	CASSERNREKLFF
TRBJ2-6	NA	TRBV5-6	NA	TGTGCCAGCAGTTCGTTAGCTGGGGCCAACGTCCTGACTTTC	CASSSLAGANVLTF
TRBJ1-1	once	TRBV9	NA	TGTGCCAGCAGCGTAGGCGGGCCGAACACTGAAGCTTTCTTT	CASSVGGPNTEAFF
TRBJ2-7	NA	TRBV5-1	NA	TGCGCCAGCAGCTTGGCAGGGGGGTTTTCCTACGAGCAGTACTTC	CASSLAGGFSYEQYF
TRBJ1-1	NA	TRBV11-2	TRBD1	TGTGCCAGCAGCTTAGGCCTGGGACAGGAAGCTTTCTTT	CASSLGLGQEAFF
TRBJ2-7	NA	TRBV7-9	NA	TGTGCCAGCAGCAAGAATAGTGGGGCAGTATACGAGCAGTACTTC	CASSKNSGAVYEQYF
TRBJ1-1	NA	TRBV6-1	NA	TGTGCCAGCAGTGAGTTAAGAACAGGCATAACTGAAGCTTTCTTT	CASSELRTGITEAFF
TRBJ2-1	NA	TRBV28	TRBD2	TGTGCCAGCAGCCCCGCCTTTACTAGCGGCAATGAGCAGTTCTTC	CASSPAFTSGNEQFF
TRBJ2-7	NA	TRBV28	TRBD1	TGTGCCTTCCGGGACAGTAGTGGCGAGCAGTACTTC	CAFRDSSGEQYF
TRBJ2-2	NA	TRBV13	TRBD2	TGTGCCAGCAGCTTAGGAGTAGCGGGGGGGCCCTTCACCGGGGAGCTGTTTTTT	CASSLGVAGGPFTGELFF
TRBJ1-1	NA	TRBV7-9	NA	TGTTCCAGCAGCTTAGAGGCAGGGTTCACTGAAGCTTTCTTT	CSSSLEAGFTEAFF
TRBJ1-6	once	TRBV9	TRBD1	TGTGCCACAGGGGGTGATAATTCACCCCTCCACTTT	CATGGDNSPLHF
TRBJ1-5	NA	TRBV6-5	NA	TGTGCCAGCAGCCGGGCCAGGGGCAATCAGCCCCAGCATTTT	CASSRARGNQPQHF
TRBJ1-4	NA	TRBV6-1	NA	TGTGCCAGCAGCAGGGGTGCAACTAATGAAAAACTGTTTTTT	CASSRGATNEKLFF
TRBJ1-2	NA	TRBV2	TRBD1	TGTGCCAGCAGTGGGACAGGGGGCTATGGCTACACCTTC	CASSGTGGYGYTF
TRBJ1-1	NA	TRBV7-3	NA	TGTGCCAGCAGCTCACAGCCTAACACTGAAGCTTTCTTT	CASSSQPNTEAFF
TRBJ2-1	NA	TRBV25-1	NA	TGTGCCAGCAGTTCCCTGACCTATACCCGACCGGGTGAGCAGTTCTTC	CASSSLTYTRPGEQFF
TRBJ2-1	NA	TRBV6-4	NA	TGTGCCAGCAGTGACTGGGGTCAGACGGGGAGGAATGAGCAGTTCTTC	CASSDWGQTGRNEQFF
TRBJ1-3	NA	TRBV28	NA	TGTGCCAGCAGTTTCGTACAGGGAACAAACACCATATATTTT	CASSFVQGTNTIYF
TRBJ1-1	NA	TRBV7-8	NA	TGTGCCAGCAGCCCACCAGGGTTAATGAACACTGAAGCTTTCTTT	CASSPPGLMNTEAFF
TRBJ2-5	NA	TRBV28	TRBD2	TGTGCCAGCAGCTGGGGGGGAGTGGAGACCCAGTACTTC	CASSWGGVETQYF
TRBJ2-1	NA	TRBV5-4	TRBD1	TGTGCCAGCAGCTTGGCCGGGGACAGCTACAATGAGCAGTTCTTC	CASSLAGDSYNEQFF
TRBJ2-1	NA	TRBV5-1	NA	TGCGCCAGCAGCGGCATCAGGGTCAATGAGCAGTTCTTC	CASSGIRVNEQFF
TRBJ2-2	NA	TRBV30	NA	TGTGCCTGGAGTGTAGACCTTCGGGTAGCCGGGGAGCTGTTTTTT	CAWSVDLRVAGELFF
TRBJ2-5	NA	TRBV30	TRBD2	TGTGCCTGTTCGGGACTAGCGGGAGTGGGGACCCAGTACTTC	CACSGLAGVGTQYF
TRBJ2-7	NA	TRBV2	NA	TGTGCCAGCAGTGTGGCTTACGAGCAGTACTTC	CASSVAYEQYF
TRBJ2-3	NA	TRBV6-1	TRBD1	TGTGCCAGCAGTTGGGACAGGGTCACAGATACGCAGTATTTT	CASSWDRVTDTQYF
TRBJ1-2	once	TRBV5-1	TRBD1	TGCGCCAGCAGCTTGGATGGGACAGATGGCTACACCTTC	CASSLDGTDGYTF
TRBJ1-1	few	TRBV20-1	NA	TGCAGTGCTAAACTAGTACCTGAAGCTTTCTTT	CSAKLVPEAFF
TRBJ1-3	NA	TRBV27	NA	TGTGCCAGCAGTCGCGGCTCTGGAAACACCATATATTTT	CASSRGSGNTIYF
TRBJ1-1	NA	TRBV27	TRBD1	TGTGCCAGCAGTAACCGACAGGGGGGCACTGAAGCTTTCTTT	CASSNRQGGTEAFF
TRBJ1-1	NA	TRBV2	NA	TGTGCCAGCAGTGCCTCCCTTATGAACACTGAAGCTTTCTTT	CASSASLMNTEAFF
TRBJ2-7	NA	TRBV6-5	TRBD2	TGTGCCAGCAGTTACTCCTGGCGGGAGCCCGGTGTAGGGGCGTACTTC	CASSYSWREPGVGAYF
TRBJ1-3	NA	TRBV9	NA	TGTGCCAGCAGCGTAGCCGGGTTTGGAAACACCATATATTTT	CASSVAGFGNTIYF
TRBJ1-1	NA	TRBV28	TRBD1	TGTGCCAGCACACCGGGACAGGGGCCGGCTGAAGCTTTCTTT	CASTPGQGPAEAFF
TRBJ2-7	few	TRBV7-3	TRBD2	TGTGCCAGCAGCTCGGGGGGAGGGAGCGAGCAGTACTTC	CASSSGGGSEQYF
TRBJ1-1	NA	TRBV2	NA	TGTGCCTGCCAACTGGTGGCGGGGAACACTGAAGCTTTCTTT	CACQLVAGNTEAFF
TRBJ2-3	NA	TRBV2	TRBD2	TGTGCCAGCAGGCTAGCGGGGGCCTCCTGGGGCACAGATACGCAGTATTTT	CASRLAGASWGTDTQYF
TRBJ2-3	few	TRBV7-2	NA	TGTGCCAGCAGCTTCGGACTTCAAGATACGCAGTATTTT	CASSFGLQDTQYF
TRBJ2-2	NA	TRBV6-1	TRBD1	TGTGCCAGCAGGGACAGGGGGACGGGCACCGGGGAGCTGTTTTTT	CASRDRGTGTGELFF
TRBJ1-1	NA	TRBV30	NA	TGTGCCTGGAGTGTGATGGGGGGGGCTATGAACACTGAAGCTTTCTTT	CAWSVMGGAMNTEAFF
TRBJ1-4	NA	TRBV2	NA	TGTGCCAGCAGTGCGGGCGGGGCGCGTAATGAAAAACTGTTTTTT	CASSAGGARNEKLFF
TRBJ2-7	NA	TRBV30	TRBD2	TGTGCCTGCTTAGCGGGAGACTCCTACGAGCAGTACTTC	CACLAGDSYEQYF
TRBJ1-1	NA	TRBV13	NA	TGTGCCAGCAGCCCCGGTCGGGTAACTGAAGCTTTCTTT	CASSPGRVTEAFF
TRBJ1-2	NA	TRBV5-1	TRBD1	TGCGCCAGCAGCTTGGCCGCAGGACAGGGGGCATATGGCTACACCTTC	CASSLAAGQGAYGYTF
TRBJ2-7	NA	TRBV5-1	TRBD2	TGCGCCAGCAGCCCCGGCCCCGGGGGGGAGCAGTACTTC	CASSPGPGGEQYF
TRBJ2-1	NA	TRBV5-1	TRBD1	TGCGCCAGCAGCTTGGGTGGGACAGTGTCCTACAATGAGCAGTTCTTC	CASSLGGTVSYNEQFF
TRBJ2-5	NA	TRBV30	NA	TGTGCCTGGAGTGTACAGCTTGGTCAGTACTTC	CAWSVQLGQYF
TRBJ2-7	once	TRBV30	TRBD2	TGTGCCTGGAGTGGGAGGAGGGTAGCGGGAAAGTACGAGCAGTACTTC	CAWSGRRVAGKYEQYF
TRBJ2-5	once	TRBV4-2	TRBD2	TGTGCCAGCAGCCAAGAGGGGACTAGCGGGGGGGGGACCCAGTACTTC	CASSQEGTSGGGTQYF
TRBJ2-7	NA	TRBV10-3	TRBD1	TGTGCCACCCGCCCCGGACAGGGAAGATTTGACGAGCAGTACTTC	CATRPGQGRFDEQYF
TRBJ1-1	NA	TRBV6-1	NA	TGTGCCAGCAGTGAAGACAATCGACTGTTATACGGGAACACTGAAGCTTTCTTT	CASSEDNRLLYGNTEAFF
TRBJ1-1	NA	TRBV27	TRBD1	TGTGCCAGCAGTTTAACCCCCCCTACAGGGGGCTTGGGGAACACTGAAGCTTTCTTT	CASSLTPPTGGLGNTEAFF
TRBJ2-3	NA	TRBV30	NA	TGTGCCTGGAGTGCCGTCACTAACACAGATACGCAGTATTTT	CAWSAVTNTDTQYF
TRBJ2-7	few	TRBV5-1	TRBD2	TGCGCCAGCAGCTTGTCCCGACTAGCCTCCCCGGAGCAGTACTTC	CASSLSRLASPEQYF
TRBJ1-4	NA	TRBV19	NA	TGTGCCAGTAGTAACCCCGAAGGGAGACTGTTTTTT	CASSNPEGRLFF
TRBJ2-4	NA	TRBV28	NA	TGTGCCAGCAGTTTAATGGGGGCTCAGTACTTC	CASSLMGAQYF